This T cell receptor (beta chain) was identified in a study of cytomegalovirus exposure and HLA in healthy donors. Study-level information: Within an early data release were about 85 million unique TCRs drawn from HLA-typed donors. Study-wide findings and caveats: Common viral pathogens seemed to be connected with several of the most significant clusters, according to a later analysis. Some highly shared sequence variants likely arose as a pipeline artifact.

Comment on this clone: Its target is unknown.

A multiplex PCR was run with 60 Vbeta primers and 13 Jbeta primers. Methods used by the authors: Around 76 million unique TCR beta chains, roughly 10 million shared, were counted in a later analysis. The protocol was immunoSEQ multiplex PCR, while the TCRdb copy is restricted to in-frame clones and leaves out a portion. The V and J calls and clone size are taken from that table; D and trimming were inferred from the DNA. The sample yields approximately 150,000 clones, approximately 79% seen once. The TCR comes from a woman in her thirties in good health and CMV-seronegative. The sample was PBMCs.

In nucleotides, the CDR3 is TGTGCCTGGAGTAGGGGACATAGCACAGATACGCAGTATTTT. Encoded protein: CAWSRGHSTDTQYF. The J gene is TRBJ2-3, the V gene TRBV30, with D perhaps TRBD1 (6 bases). This CDR3 has 14 residues. Germline V CDR1 and CDR2: GTSNPN, SVGIG (reference sequence). Trimming took off 2 bases at V and 0 bases at J, with 9 bases between the two ends. Full variable domain (rest looked up from reference TRBV30 and TRBJ2-3): SQTIHQWPATLVQPVGSPLSLECTVEGTSNPNLYWYRQAAGRGLQLLFYSVGIGQISSEVPQNLSASRPQDRQFILSSKKLLLSDSGFYLCAWSRGHSTDTQYFGPGTRLTVL.